The next 12 T cell receptor beta chains were all read from a single sample in a study of blood T cell repertoires in COVID-19. The assay was immunoSEQ multiplex PCR, and TCRdb's table has in-frame clones only and misses some. The table lists 110,000 to 150,000 clones, around 90% of them singletons. Sequencing input: peripheral blood. These receptors were taken from a human donor in a cohort sampled during active COVID-19.

This clone was recorded only once. The rearrangement joins TRBV6-6 to TRBJ2-4; D not resolved. CDR3 length: 13 residues. The V and J ends lost 8 bases and 2 bases respectively, with 10 bases between them. CDR1 and CDR2 from the germline V gene are MNHNY and SVGAGI (reference sequence). The CDR3 sequence: CASERRSKNIQYF. The CDR3 region has the DNA TGTGCCAGCGAGAGGAGATCCAAAAACATTCAGTACTTC.

The rearrangement joins TRBV11-3 to TRBJ2-7, with TRBD1 identical over 7 bases. V shed 3 bases and J 2 bases; nucleotides not matched to a gene: 10. Germline V CDR1 and CDR2: SGHNT, YENEEA. The CDR3 loop spans 16 amino acids. The CDR3 DNA reads as TGTGCCAGCAGCTTCGAGTTAGACAGGGAGACCTACGAGCAGTACTTC. Its translation: CASSFELDRETYEQYF.

This clone was seen ten or more times. The junction departs from the called germline gene at one end, perhaps through a read error. This sequence joins TRBV7-9 and TRBJ2-5, with 16 nucleotides matching TRBD2. CDR1 SEHNR and CDR2 FQNEAQ come from the germline V gene (reference sequence). The CDR3 spans 19 residues. CDR3 in DNA: TGTGCCAGCACCAAGAGAGGGACTAGCGGGGGGGCCACCCAAGGGACCCAGTACTTC. Its protein product is CASTKRGTSGGATQGTQYF.

CDR3 region: CASSNRDGQETQYF. For the CDR3, the DNA is TGTGCCAGCAGTAACAGGGATGGCCAAGAGACCCAGTACTTC. The chain recombines TRBV6-5 with TRBJ2-5; D may be TRBD1 (6 bases). CDR3 length: 14 amino acids. V lost 5 bases and J lost 1, with 11 bases in between. Germline V gene sequence: CDR1 MNHEY, CDR2 SVGAGI.

V gene TRBV12-3 or TRBV12-4 combines with J gene TRBJ1-3, with D unresolved. V lost 6 bases and J 2 bases, leaving 5 bases between the germline ends. The CDR3 contains 12 residues. CDR3 DNA: TGTGCCAGCAGAGGAGCTGGAAACACCATATATTTT. The encoded protein is CASRGAGNTIYF.

The V gene is TRBV7-9, the J gene TRBJ1-2; 7 nucleotides match TRBD1. The length of the CDR3 is 15 residues. CDR1 and CDR2 (germline): SEHNR, FQNEAQ (reference sequence). J gave up 1 base and V 5 bases, and 7 bases lay outside the gene matches. CDR3 nucleotide sequence: TGTGCCAGCAGCGGGCGGACAGGATATAACTATGGCTACACCTTC. This sequence encodes CASSGRTGYNYGYTF.

The chain links TRBV28 to TRBJ1-2; TRBD1 aligns across 7 bases. In germline, CDR1 is MDHEN, CDR2 SYDVKM. Trimming removed 1 base from V and 4 bases from J; junction bases left unmatched: 3. The CDR3 is 14 amino acids. The CDR3 spells CASSLSGTAYGYTF. DNA for the CDR3: TGTGCCAGCAGTTTATCCGGGACAGCCTATGGCTACACCTTC.

This chain uses TRBV6-5 with TRBJ1-2; TRBD1 aligns across 8 bases. CDR1 is MNHEY and CDR2 is SVGAGI in the germline V gene. The junction had 3 bases not matched to a gene; V was cut back by 5 bases and J by 7 bases. The CDR3 length is 12 residues. The chain's CDR3 is CASSPDRGGYTF. The CDR3 region has the DNA TGTGCCAGCAGTCCCGACAGGGGTGGCTACACCTTC.

The chain joins TRBV27 to TRBJ2-2; 8 positions match TRBD1. Germline values: CDR1 MNHEY, CDR2 SMNVEV (reference sequence). The CDR3 sequence is 19 residues long. With V trimmed by 3 bases and J by 1 base, 13 bases remained unmatched. CDR3 region: CASSFHYRWTGKNTGELFF. CDR3 nucleotide sequence: TGTGCCAGCAGTTTTCACTACCGGTGGACAGGGAAGAACACCGGGGAGCTGTTTTTT.

The rearrangement joins TRBV27 to TRBJ1-1; 10 positions agree with TRBD1. This CDR3 region has 16 residues. Germline CDR1 reads MNHEY; CDR2 reads SMNVEV (reference sequence). The J segment lost 0 bases and the V segment lost 0 bases, leaving 1 base of the junction unmatched. The CDR3 here is CASSLSGQGVNTEAFF. In DNA, the CDR3 is TGTGCCAGCAGTTTATCCGGACAGGGGGTGAACACTGAAGCTTTCTTT.

The chain carries TRBV15 and TRBJ1-5; 8 bases are a match to TRBD1. In germline, CDR1 is LNHNV, CDR2 YYDKDF (reference sequence). V was clipped by 5 bases and J by 4 bases; unmatched bases: 7. This CDR3 region has 15 residues. CDR3 loop: CATSFDRGKNQPQHF. CDR3 bases: TGTGCCACCAGCTTCGACAGGGGAAAAAATCAGCCCCAGCATTTT.

This sequence joins TRBV2 and TRBJ2-3; 7 nucleotides align to TRBD1. V was pared by 4 bases and J by 2 bases, with 9 bases of the junction left unmatched. The CDR3 contains 16 residues. The V gene's germline CDR1 is SNHLY and CDR2 FYNNEI. The DNA for the CDR3 is TGTGCCAGCAGTGGGACAGGCCTAGTACTCACAGATACGCAGTATTTT. Translating gives CASSGTGLVLTDTQYF.